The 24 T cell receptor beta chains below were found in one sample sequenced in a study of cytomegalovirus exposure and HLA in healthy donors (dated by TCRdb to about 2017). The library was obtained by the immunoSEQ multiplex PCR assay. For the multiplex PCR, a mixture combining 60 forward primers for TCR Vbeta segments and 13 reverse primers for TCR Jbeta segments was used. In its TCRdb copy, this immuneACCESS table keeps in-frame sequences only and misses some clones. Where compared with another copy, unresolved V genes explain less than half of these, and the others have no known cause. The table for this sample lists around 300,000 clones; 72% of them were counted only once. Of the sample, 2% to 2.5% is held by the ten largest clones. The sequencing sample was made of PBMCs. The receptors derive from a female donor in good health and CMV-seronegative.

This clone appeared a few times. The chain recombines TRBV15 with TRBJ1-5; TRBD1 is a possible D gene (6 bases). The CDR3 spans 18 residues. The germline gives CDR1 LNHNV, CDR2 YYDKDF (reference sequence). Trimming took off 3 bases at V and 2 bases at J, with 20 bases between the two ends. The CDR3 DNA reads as TGTGCCACCAGCAGGGAACGTGGGGGCCGGGAAGGCAATCAGCCCCAGCATTTT. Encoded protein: CATSRERGGREGNQPQHF. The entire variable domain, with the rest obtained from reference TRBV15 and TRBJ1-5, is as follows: DAMVIQNPRYQVTQFGKPVTLSCSQTLNHNVMYWYQQKSSQAPKLLFHYYDKDFNNEADTPDNFQSRRPNTSFCFLDIRSPGLGDTAMYLCATSRERGGREGNQPQHFGDGTRLSIL.

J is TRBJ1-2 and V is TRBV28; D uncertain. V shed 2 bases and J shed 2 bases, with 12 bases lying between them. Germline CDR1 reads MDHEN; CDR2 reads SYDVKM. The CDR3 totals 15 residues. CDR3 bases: TGTGCCAGCAGTTTAGTCAGCGACCCGAACTATGGCTACACCTTC. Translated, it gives CASSLVSDPNYGYTF.

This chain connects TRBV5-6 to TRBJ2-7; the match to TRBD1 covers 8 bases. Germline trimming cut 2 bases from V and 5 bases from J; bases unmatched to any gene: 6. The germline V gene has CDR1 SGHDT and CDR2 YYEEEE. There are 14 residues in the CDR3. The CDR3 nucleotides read TGTGCCAGCAGCTTCGGTCAGGGGGCGAACGAGCAGTACTTC. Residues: CASSFGQGANEQYF.

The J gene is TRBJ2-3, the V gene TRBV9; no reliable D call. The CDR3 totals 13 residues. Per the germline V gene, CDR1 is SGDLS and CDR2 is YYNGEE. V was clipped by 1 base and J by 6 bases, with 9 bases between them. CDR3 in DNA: TGTGCCAGCAGCGTATATTTGCGGGATACGCAGTATTTT. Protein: CASSVYLRDTQYF.

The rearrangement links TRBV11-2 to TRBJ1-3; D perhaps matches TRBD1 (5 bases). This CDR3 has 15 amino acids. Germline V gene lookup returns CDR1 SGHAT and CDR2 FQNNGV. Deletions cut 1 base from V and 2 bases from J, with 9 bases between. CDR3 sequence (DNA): TGTGCCAGCAGCTTAGGTCCGGGGGCTGGAAACACCATATATTTT. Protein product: CASSLGPGAGNTIYF.

The CDR3 loop is CTSSQEGRDSYNEQFF. CDR3 nucleotide sequence: TGCACCAGCAGCCAAGAGGGGCGGGATTCCTACAATGAGCAGTTCTTC. V is TRBV1 and J is TRBJ2-1; the table's D call TRBD2 went unverified against the DNA. TRBV1 is designated a pseudogene. This CDR3 has 16 residues.

The DNA for the CDR3 is TGTGCCAGCTCACCACCGCGCGGGAGGCCCAAAGAGACCCAGTACTTC. Residues: CASSPPRGRPKETQYF. The chain links TRBV18 to TRBJ2-5, with TRBD2 identical over 8 bases. The CDR3 totals 16 residues. V was clipped by 0 bases and J by 3 bases; unmatched bases: 6. CDR1 is KGHSH, CDR2 LQKENI, per germline.

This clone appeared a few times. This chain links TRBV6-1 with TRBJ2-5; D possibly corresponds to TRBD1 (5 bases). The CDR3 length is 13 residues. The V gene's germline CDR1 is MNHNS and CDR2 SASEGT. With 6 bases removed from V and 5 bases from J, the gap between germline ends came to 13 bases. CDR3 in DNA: TGTGCCAGCAGCGGACGACAGTCGGAGACCCAGTACTTC. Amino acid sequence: CASSGRQSETQYF.

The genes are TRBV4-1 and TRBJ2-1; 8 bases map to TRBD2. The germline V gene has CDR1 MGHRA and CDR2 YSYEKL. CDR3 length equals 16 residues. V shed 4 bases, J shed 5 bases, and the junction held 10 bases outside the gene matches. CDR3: CASSRSGRGLDNEQFF. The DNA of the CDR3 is TGCGCCAGCAGCCGTTCCGGACGGGGACTAGACAATGAGCAGTTCTTC.

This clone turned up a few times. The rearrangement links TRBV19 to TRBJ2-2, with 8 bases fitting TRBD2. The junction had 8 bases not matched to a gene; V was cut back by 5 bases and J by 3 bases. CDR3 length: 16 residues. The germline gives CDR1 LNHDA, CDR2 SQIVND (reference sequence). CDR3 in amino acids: CASSFSGGQYTGELFF. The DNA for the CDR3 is TGTGCCAGTAGTTTCTCGGGAGGGCAGTACACCGGGGAGCTGTTTTTT.

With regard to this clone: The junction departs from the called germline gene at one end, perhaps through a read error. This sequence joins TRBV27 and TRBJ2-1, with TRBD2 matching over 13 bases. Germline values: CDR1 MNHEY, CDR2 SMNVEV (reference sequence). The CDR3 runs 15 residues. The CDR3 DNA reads TGTGCCAGCGGTTTACTAGCGGGAGGGCCGGATGAGCAGTTCTTC. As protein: CASGLLAGGPDEQFF.

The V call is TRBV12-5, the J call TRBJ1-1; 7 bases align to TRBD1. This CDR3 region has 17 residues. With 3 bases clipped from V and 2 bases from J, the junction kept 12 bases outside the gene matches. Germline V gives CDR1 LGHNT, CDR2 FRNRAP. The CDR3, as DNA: TGTGCTAGTGGTTTAGTCCCGGGACAGAGGGTAAACACTGAAGCTTTCTTT. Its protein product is CASGLVPGQRVNTEAFF.

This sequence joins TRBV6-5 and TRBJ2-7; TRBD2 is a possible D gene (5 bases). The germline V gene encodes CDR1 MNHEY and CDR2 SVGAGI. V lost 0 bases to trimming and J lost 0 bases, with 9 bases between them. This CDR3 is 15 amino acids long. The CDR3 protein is CASSYSRGFSYEQYF. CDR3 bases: TGTGCCAGCAGTTACTCAAGAGGGTTCTCCTACGAGCAGTACTTC.

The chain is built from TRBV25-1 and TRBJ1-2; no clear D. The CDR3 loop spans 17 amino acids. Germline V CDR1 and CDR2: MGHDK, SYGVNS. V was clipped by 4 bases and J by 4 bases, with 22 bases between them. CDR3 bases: TGTGCCAGCAGTGGAGGGTCTAGGGCAACCCTGGGCTATGGCTACACCTTC. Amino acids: CASSGGSRATLGYGYTF.

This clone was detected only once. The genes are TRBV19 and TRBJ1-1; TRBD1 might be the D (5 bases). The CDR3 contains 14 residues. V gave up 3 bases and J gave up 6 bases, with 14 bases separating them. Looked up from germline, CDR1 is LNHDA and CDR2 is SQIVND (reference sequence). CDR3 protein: CASSIPGLFPEAFF. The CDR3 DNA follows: TGTGCCAGTAGTATCCCAGGGCTATTCCCTGAAGCTTTCTTT.

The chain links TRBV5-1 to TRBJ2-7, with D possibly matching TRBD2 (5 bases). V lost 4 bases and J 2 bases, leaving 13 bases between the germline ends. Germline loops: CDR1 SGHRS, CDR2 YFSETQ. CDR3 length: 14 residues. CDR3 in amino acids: CASSMGEAAYEQYF. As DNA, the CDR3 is TGCGCCAGCAGCATGGGAGAGGCCGCCTACGAGCAGTACTTC.

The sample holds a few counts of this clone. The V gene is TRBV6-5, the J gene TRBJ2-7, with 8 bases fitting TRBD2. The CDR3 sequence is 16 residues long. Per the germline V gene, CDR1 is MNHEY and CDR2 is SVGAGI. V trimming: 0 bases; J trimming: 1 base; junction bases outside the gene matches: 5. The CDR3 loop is CASSYSKTSASYEQYF. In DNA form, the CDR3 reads TGTGCCAGCAGTTACTCGAAGACTAGCGCATCCTACGAGCAGTACTTC.

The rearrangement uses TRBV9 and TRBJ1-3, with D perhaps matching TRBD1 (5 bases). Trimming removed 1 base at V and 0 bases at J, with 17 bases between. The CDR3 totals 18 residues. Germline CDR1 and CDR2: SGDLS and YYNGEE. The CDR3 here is CASSVRVDVGGSGNTIYF. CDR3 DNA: TGTGCCAGCAGCGTAAGGGTAGATGTGGGGGGCTCTGGAAACACCATATATTTT. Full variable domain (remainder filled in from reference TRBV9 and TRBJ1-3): DSGVTQTPKHLITATGQRVTLRCSPRSGDLSVYWYQQSLDQGLQFLIQYYNGEERAKGNILERFSAQQFPDLHSELNLSSLELGDSALYFCASSVRVDVGGSGNTIYFGEGSWLTVV.

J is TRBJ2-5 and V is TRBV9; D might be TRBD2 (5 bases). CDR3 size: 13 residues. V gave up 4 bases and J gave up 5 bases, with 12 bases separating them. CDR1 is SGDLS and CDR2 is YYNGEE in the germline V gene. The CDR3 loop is CASSPLAWETQYF. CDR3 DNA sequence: TGTGCCAGCAGCCCCTTAGCGTGGGAGACCCAGTACTTC.

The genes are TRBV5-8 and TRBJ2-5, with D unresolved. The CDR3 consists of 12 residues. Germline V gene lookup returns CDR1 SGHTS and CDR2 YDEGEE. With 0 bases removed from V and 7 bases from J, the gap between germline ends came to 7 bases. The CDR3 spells CASSLASGTQYF. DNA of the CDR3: TGTGCCAGCAGCTTGGCCTCCGGGACCCAGTACTTC.

The CDR3 DNA sequence: TGCGCCAGCAGCCAAATTCAGGGGGTCAATCAGCCCCAGCATTTT. Amino acid sequence: CASSQIQGVNQPQHF. This sequence joins TRBV4-1 and TRBJ1-5, with TRBD1 identical over 7 bases. The CDR3 runs 15 residues. Germline assignment: CDR1 MGHRA and CDR2 YSYEKL. Losses at the gene ends were 2 bases for V and 3 bases for J; bases not matched to a gene: 4.

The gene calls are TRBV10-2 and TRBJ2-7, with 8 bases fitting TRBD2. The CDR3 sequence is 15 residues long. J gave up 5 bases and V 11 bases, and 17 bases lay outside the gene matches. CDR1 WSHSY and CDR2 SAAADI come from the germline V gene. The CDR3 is CAAQEFSGTLHEQYF. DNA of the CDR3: TGCGCCGCCCAGGAGTTTAGCGGGACCCTCCACGAGCAGTACTTC.

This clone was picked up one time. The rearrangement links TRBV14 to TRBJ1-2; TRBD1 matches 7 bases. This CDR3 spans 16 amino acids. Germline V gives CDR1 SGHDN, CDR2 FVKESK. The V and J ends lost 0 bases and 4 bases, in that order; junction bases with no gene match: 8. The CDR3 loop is CASSQDLGGRFYGYTF. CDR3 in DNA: TGTGCCAGCAGCCAAGATTTAGGGGGCAGGTTCTATGGCTACACCTTC.

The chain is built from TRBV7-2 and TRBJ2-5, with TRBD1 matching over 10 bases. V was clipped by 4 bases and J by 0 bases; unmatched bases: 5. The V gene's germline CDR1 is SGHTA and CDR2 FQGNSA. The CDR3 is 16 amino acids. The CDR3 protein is CASSWAGTGDQETQYF. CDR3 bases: TGTGCCAGCAGCTGGGCCGGGACAGGGGACCAAGAGACCCAGTACTTC.